Below, 14 T cell receptor beta chains from the same sample are listed, as sequenced in a study of T cell responses to AZD1222 COVID-19 vaccine. Sequencing was performed with immunoSEQ multiplex PCR; in TCRdb, only in-frame clones are kept and a portion is missing. This sample yields about 130,000 clones, of which approximately 83% are seen a single time; around 1.6% belongs to the top ten. The sample in question was peripheral blood, obtained on day 0 of AZD1222 vaccination. Receptor source: an adult in good health.

This clone was detected a few times. The rearrangement uses TRBV18 and TRBJ2-7, with TRBD1 identical over 7 bases. The J segment lost 4 bases and the V segment lost 6 bases, leaving 12 bases of the junction unmatched. Per the germline V gene, CDR1 is KGHSH and CDR2 is LQKENI. This CDR3 is built from 15 residues. The CDR3, as DNA: TGTGCCAGCTCTCTTCGACAGGGCTGGGAATACGAGCAGTACTTC. Translating gives CASSLRQGWEYEQYF.

The CDR3 sequence is CASSLDRDGGYTF. The CDR3 region has the DNA TGTGCCAGCAGCCTGGACAGGGACGGCGGCTACACCTTC. J is TRBJ1-2 and V is TRBV3-1 (or the pseudogene TRBV3-2), with 8 bases identical to TRBD1. The CDR3 is made up of 13 amino acids. V lost 4 bases and J lost 8; bases outside the gene matches: 6. Germline V gives CDR1 LGHDT, CDR2 YNNKEL (reference sequence).

The rearrangement links TRBV5-4 to TRBJ1-1; D unclear. The germline V gene has CDR1 SGHNT and CDR2 YYREEE (reference sequence). The CDR3 is 14 residues long. Deletions cut 1 base from V and 4 bases from J, with 11 bases between. CDR3 loop: CASSLLDVGTEAFF. CDR3 nucleotides: TGTGCCAGCAGCTTGTTAGATGTAGGCACTGAAGCTTTCTTT.

This chain links TRBV6-5 with TRBJ1-2; perhaps TRBD1 as D (6 bases). V lost 1 base and J lost 4, with 13 bases in between. CDR3 length: 15 residues. Per germline, CDR1 MNHEY and CDR2 SVGAGI. The CDR3 DNA reads TGTGCCAGCAGTTACTACGGGGGGCAGGGCTATGGCTACACCTTC. This translates into CASSYYGGQGYGYTF.

The V gene is TRBV7-2, the J gene TRBJ1-1; 12 bases agree with TRBD1. Unmatched junction bases numbered 3, after V lost 5 bases and J lost 11 bases. Looked up from germline, CDR1 is SGHTA and CDR2 is FQGNSA. This CDR3 spans 12 amino acids. CDR3 nucleotide sequence: TGTGCCAGCAGCCCGGGACAGGGGGCGGCTTTCTTT. Residues: CASSPGQGAAFF.

The chain carries TRBV4-2 and TRBJ1-1; D gene uncertain. Trimming took off 0 bases at V and 1 base at J, with 9 bases between the two ends. Germline V lookup: CDR1 LGHNA, CDR2 YNFKEQ. The length of the CDR3 is 15 residues. CDR3 in DNA: TGTGCCAGCAGCCAAGATGTTAAGGGGAACACTGAAGCTTTCTTT. This sequence encodes CASSQDVKGNTEAFF.

The chain links TRBV7-8 to TRBJ2-2; D might be TRBD1 (6 bases). The germline CDR1 and CDR2 sequences are SGHVS and FQNEAQ. Trimming took 5 bases from V and 7 from J, leaving 14 bases between them. This CDR3 region has 14 residues. In DNA form, the CDR3 reads TGTGCCAGCAGCCTGGAGACAGGAGGCGGGGAGCTGTTTTTT. It specifies CASSLETGGGELFF. Full variable domain (rest looked up from reference TRBV7-8 and TRBJ2-2): GAGVSQSPRYKVAKRGQDVALRCDPISGHVSLFWYQQALGQGPEFLTYFQNEAQLDKSGLPSDRFFAERPEGSVSTLKIQRTQQEDSAVYLCASSLETGGGELFFGEGSRLTVL.

The chain carries TRBV11-3 and TRBJ2-4; TRBD1 agrees at 7 bases. This CDR3 has 16 residues. CDR1 is SGHNT, CDR2 YENEEA, per germline. Trimming took 5 bases from V and 5 from J; bases not matched to a gene: 12. CDR3 nucleotides: TGTGCCAGCAGCCCCTCCACGAGGACAGGCGAAAACATTCAGTACTTC. Amino acids: CASSPSTRTGENIQYF.

Regarding this clone: This specimen includes other DNA sequences encoding the same CDR3. The gene calls are TRBV15 and TRBJ2-3; no firm D call. Trimming took 1 base from V and 5 from J, leaving 4 bases between them. The CDR3 has 12 amino acids. Per germline, CDR1 LNHNV and CDR2 YYDKDF (reference sequence). This CDR3 is CATSRVGDTQYF. The CDR3 bases are TGTGCCACCAGCAGAGTTGGAGATACGCAGTATTTT.

The chain joins TRBV6-5 to TRBJ1-3; D is uncertain. The germline gives CDR1 MNHEY, CDR2 SVGAGI. V lost 2 bases to trimming and J lost 3 bases, with 8 bases between them. The CDR3 has 14 amino acids. The CDR3, as DNA: TGTGCCAGCAGTTACGTCCCAAATGGAAACACCATATATTTT. It is translated as CASSYVPNGNTIYF.

The CDR3 is CTSSRARRGYNSPLHF. The CDR3 DNA reads TGCACCAGCAGCCGCGCCCGGCGGGGATATAATTCACCCCTCCACTTT. The gene calls are TRBV1 and TRBJ1-6. TRBV1 is recorded as a pseudogene. The CDR3 is 16 residues long.

The genes are TRBV7-6 and TRBJ1-1; D gene uncertain. Germline V lookup: CDR1 SGHVS, CDR2 FNYEAQ. This CDR3 is 13 amino acids long. Trimming left V 2 bases short and J 3 bases short, with 7 bases between. In nucleotides, the CDR3 is TGTGCCAGCAGCTTACAAGAATACACTGAAGCTTTCTTT. This gives the protein CASSLQEYTEAFF.

This clone was seen a few times. CDR3 nucleotide sequence: TGTGCCAGCTCACCTGACAACGGAGAAAAACTGTTTTTT. It specifies CASSPDNGEKLFF. V usage is TRBV18 and J usage is TRBJ1-4; no clear D gene. CDR3 length: 13 amino acids. Trimming pared 3 bases from V and 8 bases from J, leaving 10 bases between. Germline CDR1 reads KGHSH; CDR2 reads LQKENI.

V gene TRBV5-6 combines with J gene TRBJ2-5; TRBD2 matches 14 bases. Germline CDR1 reads SGHDT; CDR2 reads YYEEEE. This CDR3 has 18 residues. The V and J ends lost 6 bases and 6 bases, in that order; junction bases with no gene match: 16. CDR3 nucleotides: TGTGCCAGCAAATCGACTAGCGGGAGGGCCCTGTCGGTAAAGACCCAGTACTTC. This sequence encodes CASKSTSGRALSVKTQYF.